These T cell receptor beta chains were read from a single sample in a study of control samples from healthy donors and cancer patients. Using immunoSEQ multiplex PCR, the repertoire was profiled, and TCRdb retains in-frame clones only, with some absent. The data contain about 140,000 clones, roughly nine tenths of them singletons. Sequenced sample: blood. Every receptor here comes from a man aged 18 to 30 in good health. The CDR3 runs from the conserved cysteine through the conserved F or W. A D gene is named only where the DNA matches it firmly. The size entry is marked missing in some rows and otherwise reads once, few, many or a size class.

J gene | clone size | D gene | V gene | CDR3 DNA | CDR3 protein
TRBJ2-2 | - | - | TRBV5-1 | TGCGCCAGCAGCTTGGACTCGAACACCGGGGAGCTGTTTTTT | CASSLDSNTGELFF
TRBJ2-3 | - | TRBD2 | TRBV5-1 | TGCGCCAGCAGCTTCTCCGGGAGGGGCGGCACAGATACGCAGTATTTT | CASSFSGRGGTDTQYF
TRBJ2-1 | - | - | TRBV9 | TGTGCCAGCAGCAGGGGAAATGAGCAGTTCTTC | CASSRGNEQFF
TRBJ2-3 | - | TRBD2 | TRBV7-2 | TGTGCCAGCAGCTTAGTCAGACTAGCGGGGGGGACAGATACGCAGTATTTT | CASSLVRLAGGTDTQYF
TRBJ1-3 | - | - | TRBV4-1 | TGCGCCAGCAGCCAAGGGAGATCCCGGCTGAGCTCTGGAAACACCATATATTTT | CASSQGRSRLSSGNTIYF
TRBJ2-7 | once | TRBD2 | TRBV2 | TGTGCCAGCAAGGGACTAGCTTCCCACGAGCAGTACTTC | CASKGLASHEQYF
TRBJ2-3 | - | - | TRBV5-4 | TGTGCCAGCAGCGTGGACTCTACTACAGATACGCAGTATTTT | CASSVDSTTDTQYF
TRBJ2-3 | - | - | TRBV9 | TGTGCCAGCAGGAGAGGAGGGGGCACAGATACGCAGTATTTT | CASRRGGGTDTQYF
TRBJ2-1 | - | TRBD1 | TRBV4-2 | TGTGCCAGCAGCCAGGGGACAGGGGGCTACAATGAGCAGTTCTTC | CASSQGTGGYNEQFF
TRBJ2-1 | - | - | TRBV28 | TGTGCCAGCGAGCCGAGGGAGAATCCCTACAATGAGCAGTTCTTC | CASEPRENPYNEQFF
TRBJ1-3 | once | - | TRBV7-9 | TGTGCCAGCAGCCCCGATGTGGGGGTATACACCATATATTTT | CASSPDVGVYTIYF
TRBJ2-5 | once | - | TRBV2 | TGTGCCAGCAGTGCGGAGGTGTCGGGGTATTACTTC | CASSAEVSGYYF
TRBJ2-5 | - | - | TRBV7-2 | TGTGCCAGCAGCTTATTGGGGGACCGAGAGACCCAGTACTTC | CASSLLGDRETQYF
TRBJ2-7 | - | - | TRBV12-3/TRBV12-4 | TGTGCCAGCAGTAGCGACGGACCCTACGAGCAGTACTTC | CASSSDGPYEQYF
TRBJ2-3 | - | - | TRBV5-5 | TGTGCCAGCAGCTTGGCCGCTGGCCTTGGGAATACGCAGTATTTT | CASSLAAGLGNTQYF
TRBJ1-1 | - | - | TRBV27 | TGTGCCAGCAGTCGAAAGGAGGCCGGGGGCACTGAAGCTTTCTTT | CASSRKEAGGTEAFF
TRBJ1-5 | - | TRBD1 | TRBV19 | TGTGCCAGTAGTGAAACAGGGGGCAATCAGCCCCAGCATTTT | CASSETGGNQPQHF
TRBJ2-3 | once | TRBD2 | TRBV24-1 | TGTGCCACCAGTGATGGGGGGGAGACAGATACGCAGTATTTT | CATSDGGETDTQYF
TRBJ2-2 | - | TRBD2 | TRBV28 | TGTGCCAGCAGCTACGCTAGCGGGGGGGCCGACACCGGGGAGCTGTTTTTT | CASSYASGGADTGELFF
TRBJ1-5 | - | TRBD1 | TRBV15 | TGTGCCACCAGCGCCGACAGGGGGCAGGGTCAGCCCCAGCATTTT | CATSADRGQGQPQHF
TRBJ2-7 | few | TRBD2 | TRBV23-1 | TGCGCCAGCAGTCACCGGCGGGGGGGCTACGAGCAGTACTTC | CASSHRRGGYEQYF
TRBJ2-2 | - | TRBD1 | TRBV5-1 | TGCGCCAGCAGCGTGACAGGGGCCGGGGAGCTGTTTTTT | CASSVTGAGELFF
TRBJ1-6 | - | TRBD1 | TRBV6-4 | TGTGCCAGCAGTGATTCGGGGACAGGGAGGACACCCCTCCACTTT | CASSDSGTGRTPLHF
TRBJ2-3 | - | - | TRBV7-3 | TGTGCCAGCAGCTTAGGACAGACTAGCACAGATACGCAGTATTTT | CASSLGQTSTDTQYF
TRBJ2-7 | - | - | TRBV29-1 | TGCAGCGTTACCGAGACAGGAGCCTACGAGCAGTACTTC | CSVTETGAYEQYF
TRBJ1-6 | - | - | TRBV5-4 | TGTGCCAGCAGCATCCGGGAGTCATCATCACCCCTCCACTTT | CASSIRESSSPLHF
TRBJ1-1 | once | TRBD1 | TRBV10-2 | TGCGCCAGCAGTGCAGGGGGCACTGAAGCTTTCTTT | CASSAGGTEAFF
TRBJ2-7 | - | - | TRBV11-2 | TGTGCCAGCAGCTTAGCTCCAGGCTCCTACGAGCAGTACTTC | CASSLAPGSYEQYF
TRBJ1-5 | - | - | TRBV28 | TGTGGTACCAAGGACCAAAAGGGTCAGCCCCAGCATTTT | CGTKDQKGQPQHF
TRBJ2-7 | - | TRBD1 | TRBV19 | TGTGCCAGTAGTATTACGGCCCTCGGGACAGGGGTAATGTACGAGCAGTACTTC | CASSITALGTGVMYEQYF
TRBJ1-2 | few | - | TRBV2 | TGTGCCAGCACACCTGACAGCAACTATGGCTACACCTTC | CASTPDSNYGYTF
TRBJ1-4 | - | - | TRBV19 | TGTGCCAGTAGTATTCGGTGGGGTGAAAAACTGTTTTTT | CASSIRWGEKLFF
TRBJ1-2 | - | TRBD1 | TRBV6-5 | TGTGCCAGCCGCCCCCAGGGACAGGGGGCGAGTGGCTACACCTTC | CASRPQGQGASGYTF
TRBJ2-5 | once | - | TRBV27 | TGTGCCAGCAGTCCCTTGGGCGCCCTGGGGACCCAGTACTTC | CASSPLGALGTQYF
TRBJ2-7 | - | - | TRBV10-3 | TGTGCCATCAGTGAGCTGGACAGTTTCGAGCAGTACTTC | CAISELDSFEQYF
TRBJ2-6 | - | - | TRBV5-1 | TGCGCCAGCTCTCTGCTAGACCTCTCCTCTGGGGCCAACGTCCTGACTTTC | CASSLLDLSSGANVLTF
TRBJ2-7 | - | - | TRBV9 | TGTGCCAGCAGCGTAGGAGGCAGCTACGAGCAGTACTTC | CASSVGGSYEQYF
TRBJ1-3 | - | - | TRBV30 | TGTGCCTGGACCGACTCTGGAAACACCATATATTTT | CAWTDSGNTIYF
TRBJ2-2 | - | - | TRBV19 | TGTGCCAGTAGGACACTCGGGGGGCGCGGGGCCGGGGAGCTGTTTTTT | CASRTLGGRGAGELFF
TRBJ2-1 | - | TRBD2 | TRBV7-3 | TGTGCCAGCAGCTTAGGGACTAGCGGTCGGGGCGAGCAGTTCTTC | CASSLGTSGRGEQFF
TRBJ2-1 | - | - | TRBV21-1 | TGTGCCAGCAGCAAAGGGGGGTTACGGGGGGCTTCCTACAATGAGCAGTTCTTC | CASSKGGLRGASYNEQFF
TRBJ2-6 | - | TRBD1 | TRBV10-3 | TGTGCCATCAGTGACCCCCGACAGGGTAAGGACGTCCTGACTTTC | CAISDPRQGKDVLTF
TRBJ1-3 | - | - | TRBV7-2 | TGTGCCAGCAGCTTAGTACAGGCAAACACCATATATTTT | CASSLVQANTIYF
TRBJ1-3 | - | - | TRBV6-5 | TGTGCCAGCAGTTACCCCGCGAGCTCTGGAAACACCATATATTTT | CASSYPASSGNTIYF
TRBJ1-1 | - | - | TRBV3-1/TRBV3-2 | TGTGCCAGCAGCCAAGACGGGCTGAGCTTTGAAGCTTTCTTT | CASSQDGLSFEAFF
TRBJ1-2 | - | TRBD1 | TRBV30 | TGTGCCGTCCCTAAGACAGGGGCGTATGGCTACACCTTC | CAVPKTGAYGYTF